This record looks at one T cell receptor beta chain sequence and its context. The antigen it binds to is not known. No much larger clonotype is one base removed from it; base qualities were not supplied. The treatment or condition label, read with the paper, signifies: in vitro stimulation with specific CMV peptide epitopes to enrich CMV-specific T cells. These data are taken from a study of T cell repertoires in cytomegalovirus infection (dated by TCRdb to about 2019). The study in broad terms: Recently identified HLA-C-restricted CMV epitopes, whose presentation resists viral immunomodulation, were targeted by peptide stimulations together with well-studied HLA-B-restricted epitopes. Donor HLA type was relevant to the analysis, as public TCR beta signatures indicated carriage of CMV infection together with the matching HLA type. General conclusions and limits of the study: The ex vivo response was dominated by HLA-C-restricted CMV-specific TCR beta clonotypes, and the single most frequent clonotype in two of eight donors was supplied by these HLA-C-restricted clonotypes. In both this cohort and an independent cohort of under 450 donors, the cumulative frequency of public TCR beta family members distinguished carriers of CMV infection plus the relevant HLA type.

Unmatched junction bases come to 10, with V trimmed by 3 bases and J by 6 bases. The cysteine opens and the phenylalanine closes a CDR3 of 17 amino acids. Of all the DNA, just the CDR3 is kept, 51 bases in frame from base 1. CDR1 and CDR2 were assigned from the germline V gene as MGHRA and YSYEKL. Sequencing was performed on an Illumina HiSeq 1500. The public reads were quality trimmed at Q25 with fastp and then assembled into clones with MiXCR by TCRdb, keeping productive beta chains. Entries that share a CDR3 protein sequence are merged under the most common genes and DNA. The sample profile shows about 500,000 distinct CDR3 sequences; 33% of them were found once. Jointly, the top ten make up roughly 15% of the sample.

Here the sequenced sample was cultured PBMCs, taken from culture after CMV antigen stimulation. The receptor was derived from a human donor in good health (CMV status not recorded). Some clones in this sample may be carry-over from other donors' samples. The receptor chain draws on TRBV4-1 and TRBJ2-1, with 11 bases aligning to TRBD2. For the CDR3, the sequence is CASSHDLAGGVRNEQFF. The DNA sequence reads TGCGCCAGCAGCCACGACCTAGCGGGAGGAGTCCGCAATGAGCAGTTCTTC.